The 18 T cell receptor beta chains below all came from one sample that was sequenced in a study of shared clonotypes between healthy human individuals. Some clones are missing from TCRdb's copy, which holds only in-frame ones; the method was immunoSEQ multiplex PCR. The data show some 1,600,000 clones, 95% to 99% seen once. Material for sequencing was naive CD4+ T cells sorted from blood. Subset defined: CD45RA+ positively selected. The receptors shown here come from a man aged 25 to 45 in good health.

The J gene is TRBJ2-1, the V gene TRBV28; D unresolved. Looked up from germline, CDR1 is MDHEN and CDR2 is SYDVKM. The CDR3 sequence is 13 residues long. V lost 5 bases, J lost 6 bases, and 11 bases lay in between. CDR3 in amino acids: CASSPGLFNEQFF. Here the CDR3 DNA reads TGTGCCAGCAGTCCGGGCTTGTTCAATGAGCAGTTCTTC.

The genes are TRBV5-1 and TRBJ1-3, with unresolved D. Trimming shortened V by 7 bases and J by 0 bases, and 20 bases separated the two germline ends. Germline lookup yields CDR1 SGHRS and CDR2 YFSETQ. CDR3 length: 17 residues. For the CDR3, the DNA is TGCGCCAGCCGGAAGAACTCGGCACAGTACTCTGGAAACACCATATATTTT. This translates into CASRKNSAQYSGNTIYF.

The CDR3 is CASSSLIYEQYF. CDR3 bases: TGTGCCAGCAGCTCGCTGATTTACGAGCAGTACTTC. This chain joins TRBV7-2 and TRBJ2-7; D gene uncertain. The germline gives CDR1 SGHTA, CDR2 FQGNSA. V was shortened by 4 bases and J by 4 bases, with 8 bases between the two germline ends. The length of the CDR3 is 12 residues. The full variable domain, with the rest looked up from reference TRBV7-2 and TRBJ2-7, is GAGVSQSPSNKVTEKGKDVELRCDPISGHTALYWYRQSLGQGLEFLIYFQGNSAPDKSGLPSDRFSAERTGGSVSTLTIQRTQQEDSAVYLCASSSLIYEQYFGPGTRLTVT.

This clone appeared a single time. This sequence joins TRBV5-6 and TRBJ2-1; 11 bases align to TRBD2. Germline V gene sequence: CDR1 SGHDT, CDR2 YYEEEE. The CDR3 spans 15 residues. Trimming at V came to 5 bases and at J to 1 base, leaving 2 bases not matched to a gene. CDR3 amino acids: CASRRLAGSYNEQFF. The CDR3 nucleotides are TGTGCCAGCAGACGACTAGCGGGATCCTACAATGAGCAGTTCTTC.

The chain joins TRBV28 to TRBJ2-1, with a possible D match to TRBD1 (5 bases). CDR3 length: 17 residues. Germline V gene data show CDR1 as MDHEN and CDR2 as SYDVKM. V was trimmed by 6 bases and J by 0 bases, leaving 18 bases between them. For the CDR3, the DNA is TGTGCCAGCAGCAACCCTCAGGGAATTGGCTCCTACAATGAGCAGTTCTTC. Residues: CASSNPQGIGSYNEQFF.

The chain employs TRBV15 and TRBJ2-5; D gene unclear. This CDR3 is 12 amino acids long. The V gene lost 2 bases and the J gene lost 5 bases, with 6 bases spanning the gap. The germline CDR1 and CDR2 sequences are LNHNV and YYDKDF (reference sequence). The CDR3 loop reads CATSRTRETQYF. Here the CDR3 DNA reads TGTGCCACCAGCAGAACGAGGGAGACCCAGTACTTC.

Worth noting for this clone: At the DNA level, this CDR3 is encoded by other sequences in the same sample as well. The rearrangement uses TRBV7-2 and TRBJ1-5, with 7 bases aligning to TRBD1. Per the germline V gene, CDR1 is SGHTA and CDR2 is FQGNSA. The CDR3 length is 13 residues. The ends lost 4 bases at V and 4 bases at J; junction bases unmatched: 1. CDR3 bases: TGTGCCAGCAGCTACAGGGGTAATCAGCCCCAGCATTTT. Protein product: CASSYRGNQPQHF.

This sequence joins TRBV5-1 and TRBJ2-1, with a possible D match to TRBD2 (5 bases). Germline V CDR1 and CDR2: SGHRS, YFSETQ. Trimming took off 0 bases at V and 4 bases at J, with 14 bases between the two ends. CDR3 length equals 16 residues. CDR3 coding DNA: TGCGCCAGCAGCTTGGCAGCGGTCGGAATGTACAATGAGCAGTTCTTC. As protein: CASSLAAVGMYNEQFF.

This chain connects TRBV15 to TRBJ1-5; D gene unclear. The CDR3 extends over 17 amino acids. CDR1 and CDR2 (germline): LNHNV, YYDKDF (reference sequence). V was trimmed by 3 bases and J by 0 bases, leaving 15 bases between them. CDR3 sequence: CATSSSGGVFSNQPQHF. The CDR3 DNA reads as TGTGCCACCAGCAGTTCCGGTGGGGTTTTTAGCAATCAGCCCCAGCATTTT.

The V and J genes are TRBV2 and TRBJ2-3; TRBD1 is a possible D gene (6 bases). The germline CDR1 and CDR2 sequences are SNHLY and FYNNEI. Trimming took off 11 bases at V and 6 bases at J, with 18 bases between the two ends. The CDR3 is made up of 13 amino acids. The DNA of the CDR3 is TGTGCCGGGGAGACAGGCAACCGGGATACGCAGTATTTT. It translates to CAGETGNRDTQYF. The full variable domain, in which reference TRBV2 and TRBJ2-3 provide the parts outside the CDR3, is EPEVTQTPSHQVTQMGQEVILRCVPISNHLYFYWYRQILGQKVEFLVSFYNNEISEKSEIFDDQFSVERPDGSNFTLKIRSTKLEDSAMYFCAGETGNRDTQYFGPGTRLTVL.

The CDR3 spells CASSGYRARDSGANVLTF. CDR3 in DNA: TGTGCCAGCAGTGGCTACAGGGCGCGTGACTCTGGGGCCAACGTCCTGACTTTC. The rearrangement uses TRBV2 and TRBJ2-6; possibly TRBD1 for D (6 bases). Germline lookup yields CDR1 SNHLY and CDR2 FYNNEI. The CDR3 runs to 18 residues. Between the trimmed V and J ends, which lost 4 bases and 0 bases, there was a span of 16 bases.

The rearrangement uses TRBV10-2 and TRBJ2-7; D gene unclear. Germline V gene sequence: CDR1 WSHSY, CDR2 SAAADI. Trimming shortened V by 3 bases and J by 0 bases, and 15 bases separated the two germline ends. The CDR3 is made up of 16 amino acids. The chain's CDR3 is CASSDPASSGSYEQYF. The CDR3 DNA sequence: TGCGCCAGCAGTGACCCGGCCAGTTCAGGCTCCTACGAGCAGTACTTC.

The chain recombines TRBV9 with TRBJ2-3; 10 positions agree with TRBD1. The germline CDR1 and CDR2 sequences are SGDLS and YYNGEE. CDR3 length: 17 amino acids. Trimming took 0 bases from V and 1 from J; bases not matched to a gene: 5. This chain's CDR3 is CASSVEGQGLGTDTQYF. The CDR3 region has the DNA TGTGCCAGCAGCGTAGAGGGACAGGGGTTGGGCACAGATACGCAGTATTTT.

This sequence joins TRBV19 and TRBJ2-1; D perhaps matches TRBD2 (5 bases). CDR1 is LNHDA, CDR2 SQIVND, per germline (reference sequence). The CDR3 loop spans 14 amino acids. V gave up 0 bases and J gave up 14 bases, with 17 bases separating them. As DNA, the CDR3 is TGTGCCAGTAGTATAGACCATGGGAGACCCTTGGAGTTCTTC. Protein: CASSIDHGRPLEFF.

This chain joins TRBV28 and TRBJ2-2, with a tentative D call TRBD1 (6 bases). V was shortened by 3 bases and J by 1 base, with 15 bases between the two germline ends. CDR3 size: 17 residues. CDR1 is MDHEN and CDR2 is SYDVKM in the germline V gene. As DNA, the CDR3 is TGTGCCAGCAGTTTCGTCTCCGGGACAAAGAACACCGGGGAGCTGTTTTTT. Its protein is CASSFVSGTKNTGELFF.

This chain uses TRBV4-1 with TRBJ2-1; TRBD2 aligns across 7 bases. The CDR3 consists of 16 residues. CDR1 is MGHRA, CDR2 YSYEKL, per germline. With V trimmed by 0 bases and J by 4 bases, 6 bases remained unmatched. CDR3 residues: CASSQELLALYNEQFF. CDR3 bases: TGCGCCAGCAGCCAAGAGTTACTAGCGCTTTACAATGAGCAGTTCTTC.

The V call is TRBV28, the J call TRBJ1-1, with no clear D. V lost 6 bases and J 1 base, leaving 12 bases between the germline ends. In germline, CDR1 is MDHEN, CDR2 SYDVKM. This CDR3 contains 14 residues. This CDR3 reads CASRKTAGNTEAFF. The DNA for the CDR3 is TGTGCCAGCAGAAAAACGGCGGGGAACACTGAAGCTTTCTTT.

The chain joins TRBV29-1 to TRBJ2-7; 12 bases agree with TRBD1. Unmatched junction bases numbered 11, after V lost 6 bases and J lost 5 bases. This CDR3 has 15 residues. Germline values: CDR1 SQVTM, CDR2 ANQGSEA. Written as DNA, the CDR3 is TGCAGCGTCGCCTATACCGGGACAGGGGGCCACGAGCAGTACTTC. Translating it yields CSVAYTGTGGHEQYF.